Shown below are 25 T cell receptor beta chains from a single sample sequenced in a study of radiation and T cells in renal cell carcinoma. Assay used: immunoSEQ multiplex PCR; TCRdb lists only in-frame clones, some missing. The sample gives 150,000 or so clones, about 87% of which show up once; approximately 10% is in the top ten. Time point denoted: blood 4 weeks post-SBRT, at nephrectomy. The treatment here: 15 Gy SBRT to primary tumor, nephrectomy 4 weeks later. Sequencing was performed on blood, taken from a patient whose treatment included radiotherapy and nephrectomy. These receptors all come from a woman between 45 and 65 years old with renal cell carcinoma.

CDR3 nucleotides: TGTGCCAGCAGCTTTTCGGTAACGCGATACACCGGGGAGCTGTTTTTT. It encodes CASSFSVTRYTGELFF. The chain has TRBV5-6 and TRBJ2-2; no definite D call. This CDR3 comprises 16 residues. V dropped 2 bases and J dropped 3 bases, with 14 bases sitting between them. CDR1 is SGHDT and CDR2 is YYEEEE in the germline V gene.

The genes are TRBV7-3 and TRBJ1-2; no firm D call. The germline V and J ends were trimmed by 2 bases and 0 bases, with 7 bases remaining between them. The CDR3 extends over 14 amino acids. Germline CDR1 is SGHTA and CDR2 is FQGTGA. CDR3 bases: TGTGCCAGCAGCTTAGACACCTCTAACTATGGCTACACCTTC. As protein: CASSLDTSNYGYTF.

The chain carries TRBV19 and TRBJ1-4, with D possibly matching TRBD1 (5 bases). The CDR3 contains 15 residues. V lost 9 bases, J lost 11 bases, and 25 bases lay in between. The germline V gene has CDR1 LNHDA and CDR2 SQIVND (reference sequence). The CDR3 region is CASIPFRDGMLKLFF. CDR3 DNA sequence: TGTGCCAGCATTCCCTTCCGGGACGGAATGTTGAAACTGTTTTTT.

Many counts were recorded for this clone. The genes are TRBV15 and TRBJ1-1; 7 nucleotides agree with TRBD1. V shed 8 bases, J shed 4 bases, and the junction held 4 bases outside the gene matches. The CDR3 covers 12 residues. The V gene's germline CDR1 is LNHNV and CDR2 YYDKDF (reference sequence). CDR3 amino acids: CATAAGGTEAFF. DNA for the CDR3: TGTGCCACCGCGGCAGGGGGCACTGAAGCTTTCTTT.

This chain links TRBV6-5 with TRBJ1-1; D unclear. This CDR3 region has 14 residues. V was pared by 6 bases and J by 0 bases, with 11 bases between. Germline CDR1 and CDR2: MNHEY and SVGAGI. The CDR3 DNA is TGTGCCAGCAGCCCAGGTTCCTTGAACACTGAAGCTTTCTTT. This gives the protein CASSPGSLNTEAFF.

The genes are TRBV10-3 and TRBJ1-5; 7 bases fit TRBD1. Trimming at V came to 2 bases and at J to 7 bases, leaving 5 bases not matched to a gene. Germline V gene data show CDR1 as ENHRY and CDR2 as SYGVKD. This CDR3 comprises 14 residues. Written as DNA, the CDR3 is TGTGCCATCAGTGAGGGAGGGGGCAGGCAGCCCCAGCATTTT. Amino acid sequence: CAISEGGGRQPQHF.

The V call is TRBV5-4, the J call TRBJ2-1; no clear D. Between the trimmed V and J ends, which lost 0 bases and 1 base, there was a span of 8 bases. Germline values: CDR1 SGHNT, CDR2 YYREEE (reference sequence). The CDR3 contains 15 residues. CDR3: CASSLGSPSYNEQFF. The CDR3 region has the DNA TGTGCCAGCAGCTTGGGGTCTCCATCCTACAATGAGCAGTTCTTC.

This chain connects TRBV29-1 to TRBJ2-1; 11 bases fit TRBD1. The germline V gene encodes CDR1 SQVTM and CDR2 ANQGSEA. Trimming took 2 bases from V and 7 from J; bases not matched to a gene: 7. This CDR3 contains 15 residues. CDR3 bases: TGCAGCGTTGAACCCGGGACAGGGGGGAGGAATGAGCAGTTCTTC. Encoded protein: CSVEPGTGGRNEQFF.

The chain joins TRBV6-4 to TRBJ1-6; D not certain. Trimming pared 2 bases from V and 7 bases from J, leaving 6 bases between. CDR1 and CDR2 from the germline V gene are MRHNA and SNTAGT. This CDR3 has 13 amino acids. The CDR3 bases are TGTGCCAGCAGTGACCGACGGAATTCACCCCTCCACTTT. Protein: CASSDRRNSPLHF.

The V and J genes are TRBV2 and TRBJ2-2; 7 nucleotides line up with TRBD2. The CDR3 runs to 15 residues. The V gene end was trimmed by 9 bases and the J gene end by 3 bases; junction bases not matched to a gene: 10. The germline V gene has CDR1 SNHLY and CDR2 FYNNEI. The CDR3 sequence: CARSLGGSDTGELFF. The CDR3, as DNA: TGTGCCAGAAGCCTCGGGGGGTCGGACACCGGGGAGCTGTTTTTT.

In nucleotides, the CDR3 is TGTGCCAGCAGTTTCCTTTCCGGGGTGGAGACCCAGTACTTC. Translation gives CASSFLSGVETQYF. The rearrangement uses TRBV6-5 and TRBJ2-5; D possibly corresponds to TRBD2 (5 bases). V lost 4 bases and J lost 5, with 14 bases in between. From germline, CDR1 is MNHEY and CDR2 SVGAGI. The CDR3 loop spans 14 amino acids.

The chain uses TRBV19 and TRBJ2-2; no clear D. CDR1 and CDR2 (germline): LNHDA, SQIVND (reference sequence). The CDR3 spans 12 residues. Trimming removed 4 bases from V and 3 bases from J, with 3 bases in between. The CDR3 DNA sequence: TGTGCCAGTAGTACAGACACCGGGGAGCTGTTTTTT. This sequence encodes CASSTDTGELFF.

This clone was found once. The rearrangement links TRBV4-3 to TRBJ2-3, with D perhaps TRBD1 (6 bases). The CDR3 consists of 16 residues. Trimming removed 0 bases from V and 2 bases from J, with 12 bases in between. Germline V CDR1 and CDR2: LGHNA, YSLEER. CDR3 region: CASSQEVGGTTDTQYF. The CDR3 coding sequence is TGCGCCAGCAGCCAAGAGGTAGGGGGAACCACAGATACGCAGTATTTT.

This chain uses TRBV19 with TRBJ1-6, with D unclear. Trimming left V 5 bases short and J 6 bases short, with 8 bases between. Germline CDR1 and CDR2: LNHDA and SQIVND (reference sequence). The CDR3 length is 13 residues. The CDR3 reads CASSAQVNSPLHF. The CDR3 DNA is TGTGCCAGTAGTGCTCAGGTTAATTCACCCCTCCACTTT.

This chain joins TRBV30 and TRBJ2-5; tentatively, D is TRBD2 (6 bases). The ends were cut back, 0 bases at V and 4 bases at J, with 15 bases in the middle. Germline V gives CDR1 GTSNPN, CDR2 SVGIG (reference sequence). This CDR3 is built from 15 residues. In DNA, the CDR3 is TGTGCCTGGAGTGTAGGCGGCAGGCGGGGAGAGACCCAGTACTTC. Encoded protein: CAWSVGGRRGETQYF.

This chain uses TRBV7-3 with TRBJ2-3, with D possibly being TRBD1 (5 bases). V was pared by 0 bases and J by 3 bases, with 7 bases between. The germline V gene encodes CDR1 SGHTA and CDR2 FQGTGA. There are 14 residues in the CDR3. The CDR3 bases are TGTGCCAGCAGCTTAACAGGGGTAACAGATACGCAGTATTTT. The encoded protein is CASSLTGVTDTQYF.

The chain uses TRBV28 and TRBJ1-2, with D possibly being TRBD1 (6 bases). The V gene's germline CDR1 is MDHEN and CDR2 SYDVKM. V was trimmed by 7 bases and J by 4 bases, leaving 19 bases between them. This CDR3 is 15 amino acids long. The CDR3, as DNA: TGTGCCAGCACCCCCGAGGGGGGGCTTGGCTATGGCTACACCTTC. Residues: CASTPEGGLGYGYTF.

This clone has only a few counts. CDR3 nucleotide sequence: TGCGCCAGCAGCGACAGCCTCTCTGGAAACACCATATATTTT. It encodes CASSDSLSGNTIYF. This chain uses TRBV10-1 with TRBJ1-3, with D perhaps TRBD1 (5 bases). The germline V gene encodes CDR1 WNHNN and CDR2 SYGVQD (reference sequence). This CDR3 has 14 amino acids. Trimming cost V 6 bases and J 0 bases, with 9 bases left between them.

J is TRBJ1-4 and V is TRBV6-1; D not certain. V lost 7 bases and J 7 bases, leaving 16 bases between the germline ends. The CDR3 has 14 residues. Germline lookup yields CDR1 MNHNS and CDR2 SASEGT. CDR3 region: CASNSVRLGEKLFF. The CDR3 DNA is TGTGCCAGCAATTCAGTTCGGCTAGGTGAAAAACTGTTTTTT.

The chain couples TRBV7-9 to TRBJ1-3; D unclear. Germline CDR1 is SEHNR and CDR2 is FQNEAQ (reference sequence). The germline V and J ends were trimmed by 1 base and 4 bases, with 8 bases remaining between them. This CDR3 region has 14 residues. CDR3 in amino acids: CASSLGGVGNTIYF. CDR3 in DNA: TGTGCCAGCAGCTTAGGTGGAGTAGGAAACACCATATATTTT. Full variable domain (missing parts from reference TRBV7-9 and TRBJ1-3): DTGVSQNPRHKITKRGQNVTFRCDPISEHNRLYWYRQTLGQGPEFLTYFQNEAQLEKSRLLSDRFSAERPKGSFSTLEIQRTEQGDSAMYLCASSLGGVGNTIYFGEGSWLTVV.

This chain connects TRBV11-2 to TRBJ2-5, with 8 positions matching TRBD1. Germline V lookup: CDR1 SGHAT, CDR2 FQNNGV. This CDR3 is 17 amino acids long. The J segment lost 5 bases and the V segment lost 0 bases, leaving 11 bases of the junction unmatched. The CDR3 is CASSLETGVGGRETQYF. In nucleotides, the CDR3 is TGTGCCAGCAGCTTAGAGACAGGGGTTGGAGGGCGGGAGACCCAGTACTTC. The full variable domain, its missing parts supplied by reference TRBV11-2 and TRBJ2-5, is EAGVAQSPRYKIIEKRQSVAFWCNPISGHATLYWYQQILGQGPKLLIQFQNNGVVDDSQLPKDRFSAERLKGVDSTLKIQPAKLEDSAVYLCASSLETGVGGRETQYFGPGTRLLVL.

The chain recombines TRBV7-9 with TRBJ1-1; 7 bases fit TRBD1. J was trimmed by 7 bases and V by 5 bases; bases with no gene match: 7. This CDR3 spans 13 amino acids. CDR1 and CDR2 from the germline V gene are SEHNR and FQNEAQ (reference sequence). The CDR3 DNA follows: TGTGCCAGCAGCCCTTCAGGGACAGATGAAGCTTTCTTT. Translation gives CASSPSGTDEAFF.

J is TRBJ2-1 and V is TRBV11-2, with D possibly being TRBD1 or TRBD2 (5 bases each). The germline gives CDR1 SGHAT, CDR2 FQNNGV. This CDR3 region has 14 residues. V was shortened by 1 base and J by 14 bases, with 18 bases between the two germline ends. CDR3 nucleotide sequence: TGTGCCAGCAGCTTAGGGGACCCCTGGAGAGTTAAGTTCTTC. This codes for CASSLGDPWRVKFF. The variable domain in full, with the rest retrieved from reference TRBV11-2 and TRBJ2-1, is EAGVAQSPRYKIIEKRQSVAFWCNPISGHATLYWYQQILGQGPKLLIQFQNNGVVDDSQLPKDRFSAERLKGVDSTLKIQPAKLEDSAVYLCASSLGDPWRVKFFGPGTRLTVL.

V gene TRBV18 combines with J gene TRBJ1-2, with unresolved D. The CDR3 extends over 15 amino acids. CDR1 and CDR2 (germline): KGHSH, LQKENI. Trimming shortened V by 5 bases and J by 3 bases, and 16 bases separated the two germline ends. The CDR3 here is CASSSQLTQDYGYTF. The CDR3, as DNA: TGTGCCAGCTCATCCCAGTTAACCCAAGACTATGGCTACACCTTC. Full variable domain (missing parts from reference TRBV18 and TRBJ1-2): NAGVMQNPRHLVRRRGQEARLRCSPMKGHSHVYWYRQLPEEGLKFMVYLQKENIIDESGMPKERFSAEFPKEGPSILRIQQVVRGDSAAYFCASSSQLTQDYGYTFGSGTRLTVV.

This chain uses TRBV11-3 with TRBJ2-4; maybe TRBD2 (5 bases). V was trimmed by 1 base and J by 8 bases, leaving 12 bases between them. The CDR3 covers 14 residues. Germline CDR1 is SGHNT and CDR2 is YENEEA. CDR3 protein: CASSLGAASDIQYF. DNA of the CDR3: TGTGCCAGCAGCTTAGGAGCGGCATCGGACATTCAGTACTTC.